This T cell receptor (beta chain) was captured by sequencing in a study of blood T cell repertoires in COVID-19. About the research overall: COVID-19 samples collected from the United States, Italy and Spain covered acute and convalescent phases. In each case, the material was cDNA or gDNA derived from T cells, B-cell-depleted T cells, or PBMCs.

The V gene's germline CDR1 is SGHRS and CDR2 YFSETQ. The CDR3 covers 14 residues. V lost 4 bases, J lost 1 base, and 11 bases lay in between. In the authors' methods: Quantification of nucleated cells was approximated via reference gene primer amplification. Assay used: immunoSEQ multiplex PCR; TCRdb lists only in-frame clones, some missing. V and J calls plus clone size are reproduced from that table; the DNA served to infer D and trimming. The data contain roughly 60,000 clones, roughly 80% of them singletons. The chain uses TRBV5-1 and TRBJ1-2; D is perhaps TRBD1 (5 bases). This TCR derives from a man older than 75 with COVID-19, enrolled during active disease. The source material was peripheral blood. This CDR3 reads CASSPQTVNYGYTF. The CDR3 bases are TGCGCCAGCAGCCCCCAGACAGTTAACTATGGCTACACCTTC.